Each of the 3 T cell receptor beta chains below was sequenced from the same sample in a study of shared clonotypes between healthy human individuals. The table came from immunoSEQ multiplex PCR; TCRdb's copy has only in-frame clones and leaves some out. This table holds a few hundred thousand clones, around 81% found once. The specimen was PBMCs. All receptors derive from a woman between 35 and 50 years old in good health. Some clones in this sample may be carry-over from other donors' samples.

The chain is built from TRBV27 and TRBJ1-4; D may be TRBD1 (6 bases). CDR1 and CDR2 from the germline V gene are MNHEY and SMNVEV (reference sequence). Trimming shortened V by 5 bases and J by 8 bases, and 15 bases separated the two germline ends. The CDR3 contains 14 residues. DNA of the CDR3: TGTGCCAGCAGTAGGAGCGGGGGCGGGGAAAAACTGTTTTTT. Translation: CASSRSGGGEKLFF.

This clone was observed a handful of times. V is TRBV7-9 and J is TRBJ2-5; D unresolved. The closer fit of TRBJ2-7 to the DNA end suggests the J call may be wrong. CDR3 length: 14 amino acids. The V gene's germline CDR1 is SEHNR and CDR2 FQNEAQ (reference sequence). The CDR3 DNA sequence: TGTGCCAGCAGCTTAGACCCACGTCCCTACGAGCAGTACTTC. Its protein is CASSLDPRPYEQYF.

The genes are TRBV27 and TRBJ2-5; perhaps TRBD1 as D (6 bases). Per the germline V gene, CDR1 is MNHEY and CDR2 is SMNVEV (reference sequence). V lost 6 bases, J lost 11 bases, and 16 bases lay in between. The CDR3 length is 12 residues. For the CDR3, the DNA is TGTGCCAGCAGGGCTCTACAGGGACCTCAGTACTTC. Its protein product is CASRALQGPQYF.